Here is one T cell receptor beta chain with its context. Its antigen is still unknown. The CDR3 covers 16 residues. TCRdb reanalysed the 5' RACE reads using MiXCR and keeps one entry per CDR3 protein. The sample carries around 490,000 distinct CDR3 sequences, nearly 15% recorded once. The sample comes from a study of identical twins. Study outcomes and limitations: Model-predicted out-of-frame TCR alpha sharing fell below observed values in monozygotic twins. For cord blood, abundant beta clonotypes had fewer insertions, unlike memory repertoires, which showed none.

This sample also appeared in a second study, on yellow fever vaccine responses in identical twins.

Input material: CD4+ T cells sorted from blood. The chain joins TRBV21-1 to TRBJ1-2; TRBD1 is taken as the D call from the table, unchecked against the DNA. TRBV21-1 is assigned pseudogene status. The TCR sequence derives from a woman aged 18-35 years in good health. This CDR3 reads CASSKRGQGQDYGYTF. As DNA, the CDR3 is TGTGCCAGCAGCAAAAGAGGGCAGGGGCAGGACTATGGCTACACCTTC.